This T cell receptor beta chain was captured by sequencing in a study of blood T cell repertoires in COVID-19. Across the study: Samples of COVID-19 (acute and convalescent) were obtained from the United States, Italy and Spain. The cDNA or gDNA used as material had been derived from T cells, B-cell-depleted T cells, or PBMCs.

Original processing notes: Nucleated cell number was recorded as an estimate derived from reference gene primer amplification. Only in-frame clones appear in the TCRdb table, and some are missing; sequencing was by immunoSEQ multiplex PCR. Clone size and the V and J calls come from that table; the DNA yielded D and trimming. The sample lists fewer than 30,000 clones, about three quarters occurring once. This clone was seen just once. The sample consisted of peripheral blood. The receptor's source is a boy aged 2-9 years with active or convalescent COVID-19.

CDR3 DNA sequence: TGTGCCAGCAGCGCCGCACAGGGTTGGAATGAAAAACTGTTTTTT. Translation gives CASSAAQGWNEKLFF. The gene calls are TRBV9 and TRBJ1-4, with D tentatively TRBD1 (6 bases). CDR3 length: 15 amino acids. Germline lookup yields CDR1 SGDLS and CDR2 YYNGEE. Trimming cost V 3 bases and J 5 bases, with 14 bases left between them.